The 20 T cell receptor beta chains given below trace back to one sample, sequenced in a study of T-cell memory formation after mild COVID-19. Using its own MiXCR run on the 5' RACE reads, TCRdb lists one record per CDR3 protein. Of 400,000 or so distinct CDR3 sequences listed, about 20% are singletons. Specimen: PBMCs or a T cell subset sorted from them (not recorded which). The receptors derive from an adult woman who had mild COVID-19 (a few samples of this study predate the infection). Cell type and time point are not known.

The chain recombines TRBV30 with TRBJ1-6; 8 bases are shared with TRBD1. This CDR3 contains 13 residues. Germline V gene sequence: CDR1 GTSNPN, CDR2 SVGIG (reference sequence). J lost 14 bases, V lost 6 bases, and 12 bases had no gene match. As DNA, the CDR3 is TGTGCCTGCCCAGATAGGACAGGGAGGTCCCTCCACTTT. Protein sequence: CACPDRTGRSLHF.

This clonotype was found a few times. The chain carries TRBV7-2 and TRBJ2-1; D gene ambiguous. CDR1 is SGHTA, CDR2 FQGNSA, per germline. This CDR3 has 13 residues. V lost 1 base to trimming and J lost 6 bases, with 7 bases between them. CDR3 residues: CASSLGPINEQFF. CDR3 nucleotides: TGTGCCAGCAGCTTAGGGCCTATCAATGAGCAGTTCTTC.

The chain joins TRBV20-1 to TRBJ2-3, with D hard to call. V dropped 2 bases and J dropped 5 bases, with 14 bases sitting between them. The CDR3 totals 14 residues. Per germline, CDR1 DFQATT and CDR2 SNEGSKA (reference sequence). The chain's CDR3 is CSARTLGLEDTQYF. The CDR3 DNA sequence: TGCAGTGCTAGAACTCTAGGATTAGAAGATACGCAGTATTTT.

The gene calls are TRBV4-1 and TRBJ1-1; D is undetermined. Germline lookup yields CDR1 MGHRA and CDR2 YSYEKL. This CDR3 contains 15 residues. V was pared by 1 base and J by 5 bases, with 14 bases between. CDR3 sequence reads: CASSQALGISTEAFF. As DNA, the CDR3 is TGCGCCAGCAGCCAAGCCCTTGGGATTTCGACTGAAGCTTTCTTT.

V usage is TRBV7-2 and J usage is TRBJ2-7, with TRBD1 matching over 9 bases. After removal of 4 bases from V and 3 bases from J, the junction contained 7 bases not matched to a gene. Germline lookup yields CDR1 SGHTA and CDR2 FQGNSA. The CDR3 has 15 amino acids. CDR3 sequence (DNA): TGTGCCAGCAGCTCACCGGGACAGGGCGTCTACGAGCAGTACTTC. Translated, it gives CASSSPGQGVYEQYF. Supplemented by reference TRBV7-2 and TRBJ2-7, the full variable domain reads GAGVSQSPSNKVTEKGKDVELRCDPISGHTALYWYRQSLGQGLEFLIYFQGNSAPDKSGLPSDRFSAERTGGSVSTLTIQRTQQEDSAVYLCASSSPGQGVYEQYFGPGTRLTVT.

A few counts support this clonotype. V gene TRBV6-5 combines with J gene TRBJ2-5; TRBD1 matches at 8 bases. CDR1 is MNHEY and CDR2 is SVGAGI in the germline V gene. After removal of 10 bases from V and 5 bases from J, the junction contained 3 bases not matched to a gene. The CDR3 spans 11 residues. The CDR3 DNA reads as TGTGCCACCGCAGGGGGCGAGACCCAGTACTTC. Its translation: CATAGGETQYF.

V and J are TRBV7-9 and TRBJ2-2; D is possibly TRBD1 (5 bases). Germline-derived CDR1 and CDR2 are SEHNR and FQNEAQ (reference sequence). The CDR3 extends over 15 amino acids. The V end was cut by 0 bases, the J end by 7 bases, with 12 bases between. The CDR3 sequence: CASSLAPGKDGELFF. In DNA form, the CDR3 reads TGTGCCAGCAGCTTAGCCCCAGGGAAAGACGGGGAGCTGTTTTTT.

The V call is TRBV29-1, the J call TRBJ2-3; no clear D gene. Per the germline V gene, CDR1 is SQVTM and CDR2 is ANQGSEA. Between the trimmed V and J ends, which lost 6 bases and 2 bases, there was a span of 18 bases. There are 15 residues in the CDR3. The CDR3, as DNA: TGCAGCGTCCTGACACAAGGCCGAATCACAGATACGCAGTATTTT. Translation gives CSVLTQGRITDTQYF.

The CDR3 DNA sequence: TGTGCCAGCAGCCCCAGGGGAGGGCGGACTGAAGCTTTCTTT. It is translated as CASSPRGGRTEAFF. The gene calls are TRBV7-3 and TRBJ1-1; the D gene is possibly TRBD1 (6 bases). From germline, CDR1 is SGHTA and CDR2 FQGTGA. This CDR3 is 14 amino acids long. V was cut by 5 bases and J by 5 bases, with 15 bases left in between.

J is TRBJ1-1 and V is TRBV18; TRBD1 is a possible D gene (6 bases). The CDR3 has 14 amino acids. V was clipped by 2 bases and J by 4 bases, with 11 bases between them. CDR1 is KGHSH, CDR2 LQKENI, per germline. The CDR3 loop is CASSPSRGGTEAFF. The CDR3, as DNA: TGTGCCAGCTCACCAAGTCGAGGGGGCACTGAAGCTTTCTTT.

The sample holds a few counts of this clonotype. The J gene is TRBJ1-1, the V gene TRBV15; D remains ambiguous. V gave up 3 bases and J gave up 4 bases, with 12 bases separating them. Germline lookup yields CDR1 LNHNV and CDR2 YYDKDF (reference sequence). The CDR3 runs 14 residues. The CDR3 DNA sequence: TGTGCCACCAGCAGGGAGAGACATAGCACTGAAGCTTTCTTT. This translates into CATSRERHSTEAFF.

In this sample, this clonotype turned up a few times. The genes are TRBV5-1 and TRBJ2-3; D might be TRBD2 (5 bases). Germline assignment: CDR1 SGHRS and CDR2 YFSETQ. CDR3 size: 16 residues. The V end was cut by 4 bases, the J end by 1 base, with 16 bases between. For the CDR3, the DNA is TGCGCCAGCAGCCAGAGTGTAGTGGGAGGCACAGATACGCAGTATTTT. Its protein product is CASSQSVVGGTDTQYF.

CDR3 sequence (DNA): TGCAGCGTTAGAGAGTGGGACGGACGAGATACGCAGTATTTT. Translating gives CSVREWDGRDTQYF. V and J are TRBV29-1 and TRBJ2-3; D tentatively reads TRBD1 or TRBD2 (5 bases each). Germline assignment: CDR1 SQVTM and CDR2 ANQGSEA. V gave up 5 bases and J gave up 5 bases, with 17 bases separating them. The CDR3 totals 14 residues.

The chain carries TRBV7-9 and TRBJ2-7; TRBD2 agrees at 9 bases. The V gene's germline CDR1 is SEHNR and CDR2 FQNEAQ (reference sequence). The V gene end was trimmed by 5 bases and the J gene end by 6 bases; junction bases not matched to a gene: 8. This CDR3 is built from 14 residues. CDR3 region: CASSDSGSLSEQYF. The DNA of the CDR3 is TGTGCCAGCAGCGATAGCGGGAGTCTCTCCGAGCAGTACTTC.

This chain uses TRBV20-1 with TRBJ2-1, with 9 nucleotides matching TRBD2. This CDR3 comprises 14 residues. The germline CDR1 and CDR2 sequences are DFQATT and SNEGSKA (reference sequence). Losses at the gene ends were 4 bases for V and 4 bases for J; bases not matched to a gene: 5. DNA for the CDR3: TGCAGTGCTACTAAGCGGGAGGAATACAATGAGCAGTTCTTC. Its protein product is CSATKREEYNEQFF.

This clonotype was picked up a small number of times. The genes are TRBV6-2 or TRBV6-3 and TRBJ2-7, with D tentatively TRBD2 (6 bases). Trimming took 6 bases from V and 9 from J, leaving 24 bases between them. CDR1 and CDR2 (germline): MNHEY, SVGEGT. This CDR3 has 15 residues. CDR3 protein: CASSPWAGPRIGQYF. The CDR3 region has the DNA TGTGCCAGCAGCCCTTGGGCGGGACCGCGGATTGGGCAGTACTTC.

The genes are TRBV9 and TRBJ2-3, with D possibly being TRBD2 (5 bases). CDR3 length: 14 amino acids. V gave up 2 bases and J gave up 2 bases, with 9 bases separating them. The germline gives CDR1 SGDLS, CDR2 YYNGEE. The CDR3 DNA reads as TGTGCCAGCAGCGTTCAGACTACCACAGATACGCAGTATTTT. Amino acids: CASSVQTTTDTQYF.

The rearrangement uses TRBV15 and TRBJ2-2, with 9 positions matching TRBD1. The CDR3 runs to 17 residues. In germline, CDR1 is LNHNV, CDR2 YYDKDF (reference sequence). Trimming cost V 0 bases and J 3 bases; bases outside gene matches: 5. CDR3 protein: CATSRDSWTGDTGELFF. The CDR3 DNA sequence: TGTGCCACCAGCAGAGATTCATGGACAGGGGACACCGGGGAGCTGTTTTTT.

The chain combines TRBV2 with TRBJ2-2; D ambiguous. Trimming removed 2 bases at V and 4 bases at J, with 5 bases between. The CDR3 is 13 amino acids. Germline loops: CDR1 SNHLY, CDR2 FYNNEI. In DNA form, the CDR3 reads TGTGCCAGCAGTGAATCAGGCACCGGGGAGCTGTTTTTT. It codes for CASSESGTGELFF.

The J gene is TRBJ2-5, the V gene TRBV7-3; a possible D gene is TRBD1 (6 bases). V was cut by 6 bases and J by 5 bases, with 16 bases left in between. CDR1 and CDR2 (germline): SGHTA, FQGTGA. This CDR3 contains 14 residues. The CDR3 DNA sequence: TGTGCCAGCAGTCCGACAGGTAGTCGGGAGACCCAGTACTTC. This translates into CASSPTGSRETQYF.